The clone carrying this TCR beta chain was detected only once. Antigen: not known. TCRdb keeps only in-frame clones here, not all; method: immunoSEQ multiplex PCR. The data contain fewer than 200,000 clones, approximately 81% of them singletons. The record originates from a study of cytomegalovirus exposure and HLA in healthy donors. Whole-study results and caveats: Cytomegalovirus-associated status was assigned to 164 TCR beta chains.

The V gene end was trimmed by 5 bases and the J gene end by 4 bases; junction bases not matched to a gene: 5. This CDR3 is 13 amino acids long. CDR1 is SGHVS and CDR2 is FNYEAQ in the germline V gene. This receptor was obtained from a man between 18 and 35 years old in good health and CMV-seropositive. The chain is built from TRBV7-6 and TRBJ2-7, with 7 bases aligning to TRBD1. Sequencing was performed on PBMCs. The CDR3 loop reads CASSQPGQYEQYF. The CDR3 region has the DNA TGTGCCAGCAGCCAACCGGGACAGTACGAGCAGTACTTC.